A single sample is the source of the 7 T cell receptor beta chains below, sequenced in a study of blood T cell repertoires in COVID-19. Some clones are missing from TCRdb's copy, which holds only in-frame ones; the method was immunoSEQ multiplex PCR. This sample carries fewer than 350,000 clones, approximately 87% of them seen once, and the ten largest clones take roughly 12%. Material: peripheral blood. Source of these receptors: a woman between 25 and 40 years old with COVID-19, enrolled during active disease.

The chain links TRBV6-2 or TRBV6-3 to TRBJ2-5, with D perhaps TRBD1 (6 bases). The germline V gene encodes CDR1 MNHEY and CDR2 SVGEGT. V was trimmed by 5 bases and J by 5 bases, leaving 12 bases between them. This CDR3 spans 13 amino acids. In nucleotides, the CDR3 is TGTGCCAGCAGTCACAGGGTAGGGGAGACCCAGTACTTC. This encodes CASSHRVGETQYF.

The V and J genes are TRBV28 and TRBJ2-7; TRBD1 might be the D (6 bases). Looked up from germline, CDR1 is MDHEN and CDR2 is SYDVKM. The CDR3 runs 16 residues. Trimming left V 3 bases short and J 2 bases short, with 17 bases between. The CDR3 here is CASSFQGPLIAYEQYF. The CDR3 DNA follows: TGTGCCAGCAGTTTCCAGGGGCCGCTGATTGCCTACGAGCAGTACTTC.

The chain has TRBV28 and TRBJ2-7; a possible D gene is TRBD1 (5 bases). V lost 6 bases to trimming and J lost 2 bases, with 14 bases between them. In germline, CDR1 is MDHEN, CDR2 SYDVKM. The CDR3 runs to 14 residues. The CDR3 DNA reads TGTGCCAGCAGACCCCAAACAGGTCCCTACGAGCAGTACTTC. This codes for CASRPQTGPYEQYF.

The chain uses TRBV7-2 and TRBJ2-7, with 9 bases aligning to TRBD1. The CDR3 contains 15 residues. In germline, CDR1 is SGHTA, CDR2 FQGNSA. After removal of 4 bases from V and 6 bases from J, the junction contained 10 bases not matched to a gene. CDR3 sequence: CASSSQGTGIGEQYF. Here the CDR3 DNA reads TGTGCCAGCAGCTCCCAGGGGACAGGGATAGGCGAGCAGTACTTC. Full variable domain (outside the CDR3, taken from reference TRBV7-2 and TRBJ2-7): GAGVSQSPSNKVTEKGKDVELRCDPISGHTALYWYRQSLGQGLEFLIYFQGNSAPDKSGLPSDRFSAERTGGSVSTLTIQRTQQEDSAVYLCASSSQGTGIGEQYFGPGTRLTVT.

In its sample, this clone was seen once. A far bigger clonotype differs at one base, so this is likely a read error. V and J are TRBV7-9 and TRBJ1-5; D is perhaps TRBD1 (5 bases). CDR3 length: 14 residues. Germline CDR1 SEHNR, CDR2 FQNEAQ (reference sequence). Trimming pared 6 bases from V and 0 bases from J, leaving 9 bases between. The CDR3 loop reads CASSPGYSNQPQHF. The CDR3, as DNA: TGTGCCAGCAGTCCAGGGTATAGCAATCAGCCCCAGCATTTT.

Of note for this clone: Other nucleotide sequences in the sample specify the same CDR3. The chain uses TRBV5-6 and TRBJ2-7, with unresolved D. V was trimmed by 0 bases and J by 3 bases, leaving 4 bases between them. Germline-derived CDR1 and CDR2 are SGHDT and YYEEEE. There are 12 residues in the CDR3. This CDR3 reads CASSLGLYEQYF. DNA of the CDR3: TGTGCCAGCAGCTTGGGACTCTACGAGCAGTACTTC.

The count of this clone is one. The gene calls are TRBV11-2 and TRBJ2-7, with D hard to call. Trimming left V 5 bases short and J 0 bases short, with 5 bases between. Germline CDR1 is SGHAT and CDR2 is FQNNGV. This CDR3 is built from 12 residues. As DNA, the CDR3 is TGTGCCAGCAGCCTCAGCTCCTACGAGCAGTACTTC. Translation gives CASSLSSYEQYF.